This T cell receptor (beta chain) was captured by sequencing in a study of blood T cells in healthy people across ages. Background on the study: The capture of about one barcoded beta molecule per two T cells was achieved by template switching. Findings of the study overall: No one knew whether donors had CMV, which possibly confounded expanded clonotype changes.

The total RNA that was extracted per sample amounted to at least 5.5 micrograms. This clonotype has only one observation. As yet, its antigen is unknown. Germline V gives CDR1 SGHNT, CDR2 YYREEE (reference sequence). Trimming stripped 4 bases from V and 0 bases from J, with 17 bases between. The CDR3 extends over 18 amino acids. The authors ran a second PCR of about 7 to 12 cycles using a sample-barcoded 5' primer and a J-beta primer mix. Via MiXCR, TCRdb re-called the 5' RACE reads, giving one row per CDR3 protein. The sample holds fewer than 1.5 million distinct CDR3 sequences; around two fifths are singletons and the top ten take 7.9%.

The rearrangement uses TRBV5-4 and TRBJ2-6, with a weak D call TRBD1 (5 bases). This receptor was identified in a woman between 18 and 29 years old in good health. Sample: blood. DNA of the CDR3: TGTGCCAGCAGCGCCGACAGTGGACAACGCTCTGGGGCCAACGTCCTGACTTTC. It encodes CASSADSGQRSGANVLTF.